This is a list of T cell receptor beta chains from one sample in a study of blood T cell repertoires in COVID-19. Only in-frame clones appear in the TCRdb table, and some are missing; sequencing was by immunoSEQ multiplex PCR. Of about 120,000 clones in the sample, about nine tenths were seen once. The source material was peripheral blood. These receptors originate from a man aged 40-49 years with acute or convalescent COVID-19. The CDR3 runs from the conserved cysteine through the conserved F or W. Each record gives: clone size, V gene, J gene, CDR3 protein. Only some rows state a clone size, as once, few, many or a class for expanded clones.

size: -; V: TRBV2; J: TRBJ1-1; CDR3: CASSELLINTEAFF
size: -; V: TRBV30; J: TRBJ1-1; CDR3: CAWSVLGWDRNTEAFF
size: -; V: TRBV18; J: TRBJ1-4; CDR3: CASSPRDRDEKLFF
size: -; V: TRBV12-5; J: TRBJ1-2; CDR3: CASGLMGQGGYGYTF
size: -; V: TRBV5-5; J: TRBJ2-5; CDR3: CASSFGDRGAETQYF
size: -; V: TRBV6-5; J: TRBJ1-1; CDR3: CASRRDREMNTEAFF
size: -; V: TRBV5-6; J: TRBJ1-4; CDR3: CASSPDLANEKLFF
size: -; V: TRBV6-2/TRBV6-3; J: TRBJ1-6; CDR3: CASSYSQGGGSPLHF
size: -; V: TRBV5-1; J: TRBJ1-1; CDR3: CASGLGQPNTEAFF
size: -; V: TRBV29-1; J: TRBJ1-5; CDR3: CSVRVTGGEPQHF
size: -; V: TRBV18; J: TRBJ2-3; CDR3: CASSRGRADTQYF
size: -; V: TRBV15; J: TRBJ2-1; CDR3: CATSRGLAGASEQFF
size: -; V: TRBV4-1; J: TRBJ1-5; CDR3: CASSQAPFQPQHF
size: -; V: TRBV7-9; J: TRBJ2-7; CDR3: CASSSGLAGFYEQYF
size: once; V: TRBV30; J: TRBJ2-5; CDR3: CAWSDPTSGVYTQYF
size: -; V: TRBV27; J: TRBJ2-6; CDR3: CASGLSGANVLTF
size: -; V: TRBV5-6; J: TRBJ1-2; CDR3: CASSSGQGGDYGYTF